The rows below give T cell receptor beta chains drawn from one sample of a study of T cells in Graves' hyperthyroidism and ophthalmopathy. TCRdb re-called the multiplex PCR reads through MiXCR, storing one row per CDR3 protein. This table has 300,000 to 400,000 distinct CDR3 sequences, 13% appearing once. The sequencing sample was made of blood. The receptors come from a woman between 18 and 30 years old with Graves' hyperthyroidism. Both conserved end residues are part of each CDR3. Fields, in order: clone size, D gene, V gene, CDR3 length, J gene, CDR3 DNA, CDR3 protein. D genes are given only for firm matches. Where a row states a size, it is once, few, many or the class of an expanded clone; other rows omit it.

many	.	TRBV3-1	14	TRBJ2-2	TGTGCCAGCAGCCCGACCGGGGGAACCGGGGAGCTGTTTTTT	CASSPTGGTGELFF
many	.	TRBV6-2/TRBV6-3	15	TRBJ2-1	TGTGCCAGCGCCGTCGCGGCCCGCTCCTACAATGAGCAGTTCTTC	CASAVAARSYNEQFF
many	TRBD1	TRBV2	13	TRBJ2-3	TGTGCCGTACCGGGACAGCCCACAGATACGCAGTATTTT	CAVPGQPTDTQYF
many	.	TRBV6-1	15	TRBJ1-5	TGTGCCAGCAGCCCCGAGGGGCTCGGCAATCAGCCCCAGCATTTT	CASSPEGLGNQPQHF
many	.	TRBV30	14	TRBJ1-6	TGTGCCCGCACAACGGGACAAAAAAATTCACCCCTCCACTTT	CARTTGQKNSPLHF
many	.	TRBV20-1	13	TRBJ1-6	TGCAGTGCTAGAGGCAGTTATAATTCACCCCTCCACTTT	CSARGSYNSPLHF
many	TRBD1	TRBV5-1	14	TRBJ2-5	TGCGCCAGCAGCATAGGACAGGGTGGAGAGACCCAGTACTTC	CASSIGQGGETQYF
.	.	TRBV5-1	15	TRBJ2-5	TGCGCCAGCAGCTTAAACAGGTTAGAACAAGAGACCCAGTACTTC	CASSLNRLEQETQYF
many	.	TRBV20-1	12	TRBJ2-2	TGCAGTGCTAGAGAAGGAATCGGGGAGCTGTTTTTT	CSAREGIGELFF
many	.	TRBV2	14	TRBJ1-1	TGTGCCAGCCTACGGCGACCTAAACAAACGGGAGCTTTCTTT	CASLRRPKQTGAFF
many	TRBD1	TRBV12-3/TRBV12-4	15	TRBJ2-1	TGTGCCAGCAGTTTAGAAGGGGGACAGGGAAGCGCCCAGTTCTTC	CASSLEGGQGSAQFF
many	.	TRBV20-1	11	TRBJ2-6	TGCAGTGCTACAAGGGCCAACGTCCTGACTTTC	CSATRANVLTF
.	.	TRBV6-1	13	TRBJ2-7	TGTGCCAGCAGCTTCAGCGACGGCTACGAGCAGTACTTC	CASSFSDGYEQYF
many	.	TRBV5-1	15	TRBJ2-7	TGCGCCAGCAGCTTGGAACGGGGGAGCTCCTACGAGCAGTACTTC	CASSLERGSSYEQYF
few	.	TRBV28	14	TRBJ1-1	TGTGCCAGCAGTCTCAGGAAGTGGGGCACTGAAGCTTTCTTT	CASSLRKWGTEAFF
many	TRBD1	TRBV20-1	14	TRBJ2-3	TGCAGTGCAATCGGGACAGAAAGCACAGATACGCAGTATTTT	CSAIGTESTDTQYF
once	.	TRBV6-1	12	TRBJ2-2	TGTGCCGGCACAGGGAACACCGGGGAGCTGTTTTTT	CAGTGNTGELFF
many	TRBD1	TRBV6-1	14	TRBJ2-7	TGTGCCAGCAGCCCAACGACAGGGGGATACGAGCAGTACTTC	CASSPTTGGYEQYF
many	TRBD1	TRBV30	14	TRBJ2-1	TGTGCCTGGACCGGACAGGGGGATTACAATGAGCAGTTCTTC	CAWTGQGDYNEQFF
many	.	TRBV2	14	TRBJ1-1	TGTGCCAGCAAATTGAACGGGAAGAACACTGAAGCTTTCTTT	CASKLNGKNTEAFF
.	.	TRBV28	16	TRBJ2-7	TGTGCCAGCAGTTTTGGGTTCACGGGGGCCCCCTACGAGCAGTACTTC	CASSFGFTGAPYEQYF
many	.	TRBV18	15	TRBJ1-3	TGTGCCAGCTCACAGGAGGAGGGAGTAGGAAACACCATATATTTT	CASSQEEGVGNTIYF